The 12 T cell receptor beta chains below come from one sample, sequenced in a study of T cell changes during pregnancy in multiple sclerosis. Measured with immunoSEQ multiplex PCR; TCRdb has only the in-frame clones, and not every one. The sample shows about 110,000 clones, 80% to 95% of them seen only once. The specimen comprised peripheral blood, sampled after pregnancy. The receptors shown here come from a female donor with multiple sclerosis, enrolled in a pregnancy study.

This clone was counted between two and nine times. This chain uses TRBV19 with TRBJ1-1, with 7 nucleotides matching TRBD1. V lost 3 bases and J lost 3; bases outside the gene matches: 1. Germline V gene data show CDR1 as LNHDA and CDR2 as SQIVND (reference sequence). CDR3 length: 13 amino acids. The CDR3 nucleotides are TGTGCCAGTAGTATCAGGGGGGACACTGAAGCTTTCTTT. This gives the protein CASSIRGDTEAFF.

J is TRBJ2-3 and V is TRBV5-1; TRBD2 matches at 7 bases. The trim removed 1 base at V and 3 bases at J, leaving 8 bases unmatched. The CDR3 extends over 16 amino acids. The germline V gene encodes CDR1 SGHRS and CDR2 YFSETQ. CDR3 sequence: CASSLNAGAVTDTQYF. As DNA, the CDR3 is TGCGCCAGCAGCTTGAATGCGGGAGCGGTGACAGATACGCAGTATTTT.

The chain is built from TRBV9 and TRBJ2-5, with 12 nucleotides matching TRBD1. Trimming cost V 3 bases and J 1 base; bases outside gene matches: 4. CDR3 length: 16 amino acids. Germline V gene data show CDR1 as SGDLS and CDR2 as YYNGEE. DNA for the CDR3: TGTGCCAGCAGCGGAATGGGACAGGGGGCCCAAGAGACCCAGTACTTC. Translated, it gives CASSGMGQGAQETQYF.

V gene TRBV30 combines with J gene TRBJ1-1, with D unresolved. V was clipped by 2 bases and J by 3 bases, with 10 bases between them. This CDR3 is built from 13 residues. Looked up from germline, CDR1 is GTSNPN and CDR2 is SVGIG (reference sequence). The CDR3 DNA reads as TGTGCCTGGAGTCTCCTCGGAGACACTGAAGCTTTCTTT. Protein sequence: CAWSLLGDTEAFF.

The chain combines TRBV6-5 with TRBJ2-5; 7 nucleotides align to TRBD1. The CDR3 is 13 residues long. V trimming: 2 bases; J trimming: 6 bases; junction bases outside the gene matches: 3. Germline CDR1 is MNHEY and CDR2 is SVGAGI. CDR3 in amino acids: CASSYDREKTQYF. The CDR3 DNA follows: TGTGCCAGCAGTTACGACAGGGAAAAGACCCAGTACTTC.

The rearrangement uses TRBV18 and TRBJ1-4; D is undetermined. The germline V gene has CDR1 KGHSH and CDR2 LQKENI. The CDR3 is made up of 15 amino acids. V was clipped by 3 bases and J by 7 bases, with 15 bases between them. The CDR3 DNA reads as TGTGCCAGCTCACCTTTCCTTGAGGGAGGTGAAAAACTGTTTTTT. Protein product: CASSPFLEGGEKLFF.

The genes are TRBV2 and TRBJ1-1; maybe TRBD1 (5 bases). Germline lookup yields CDR1 SNHLY and CDR2 FYNNEI. The CDR3 loop spans 13 amino acids. Trimming took 8 bases from V and 6 from J, leaving 16 bases between them. The DNA for the CDR3 is TGTGCCAGCCGGAGGGCAGGGCCGCCTGAAGCTTTCTTT. This translates into CASRRAGPPEAFF.

This clone has only a few counts. The chain is built from TRBV30 and TRBJ2-5, with 11 nucleotides matching TRBD2. This CDR3 has 16 residues. The ends lost 2 bases at V and 3 bases at J; junction bases unmatched: 8. CDR1 GTSNPN and CDR2 SVGIG come from the germline V gene (reference sequence). CDR3 sequence: CAWSLSPGLAEETQYF. The CDR3, as DNA: TGTGCCTGGAGTCTTTCCCCGGGACTAGCGGAAGAGACCCAGTACTTC. The full variable domain, in which reference TRBV30 and TRBJ2-5 provide the parts outside the CDR3, is SQTIHQWPATLVQPVGSPLSLECTVEGTSNPNLYWYRQAAGRGLQLLFYSVGIGQISSEVPQNLSASRPQDRQFILSSKKLLLSDSGFYLCAWSLSPGLAEETQYFGPGTRLLVL.

V usage is TRBV18 and J usage is TRBJ1-3; 10 bases match TRBD1. CDR1 is KGHSH, CDR2 LQKENI, per germline. V gave up 2 bases and J gave up 8 bases; unmatched junction bases: 6. The CDR3 spans 15 residues. The CDR3 region is CASSPRRDRGYTIYF. The CDR3 bases are TGTGCCAGCTCACCAAGACGGGACAGGGGATACACCATATATTTT.

This chain connects TRBV18 to TRBJ1-3; 8 bases are shared with TRBD1. Germline assignment: CDR1 KGHSH and CDR2 LQKENI. The CDR3 has 15 amino acids. The V gene end was trimmed by 3 bases and the J gene end by 4 bases; junction bases not matched to a gene: 5. This chain's CDR3 is CASSPLGTGGNTIYF. In DNA form, the CDR3 reads TGTGCCAGCTCACCGCTCGGGACAGGCGGAAACACCATATATTTT. The variable domain in full, with the rest retrieved from reference TRBV18 and TRBJ1-3, is NAGVMQNPRHLVRRRGQEARLRCSPMKGHSHVYWYRQLPEEGLKFMVYLQKENIIDESGMPKERFSAEFPKEGPSILRIQQVVRGDSAAYFCASSPLGTGGNTIYFGEGSWLTVV.

The chain has TRBV4-2 and TRBJ1-4; TRBD1 is a possible D gene (6 bases). Germline V CDR1 and CDR2: LGHNA, YNFKEQ. The CDR3 totals 16 residues. The V and J ends lost 0 bases and 3 bases respectively, with 11 bases between them. The CDR3 sequence is CASSQDSQGPNEKLFF. For the CDR3, the DNA is TGTGCCAGCAGCCAAGATTCGCAGGGGCCTAATGAAAAACTGTTTTTT.

The gene calls are TRBV9 and TRBJ2-7; D is unresolved. V lost 0 bases and J 1 base, leaving 8 bases between the germline ends. The CDR3 length is 14 residues. Germline CDR1 is SGDLS and CDR2 is YYNGEE. CDR3 residues: CASSVDAISYEQYF. CDR3 in DNA: TGTGCCAGCAGCGTAGATGCGATTTCCTACGAGCAGTACTTC.